This paragraph covers one TCR beta chain sequence. The data stem from a study of CD8 T cells in Susac syndrome. CDR3 size: 13 residues. The V end lost 2 bases, the J end lost 12 bases, and 14 bases lay between the germline ends. CDR1 and CDR2 from the germline V gene are LGHDT and YNNKEL (reference sequence). Peripheral blood CD8+ and CD4+ T cells were profiled by TCR beta sequencing. It was with random hexamers that 0.5 to 1 ug RNA was reverse transcribed. A single record per CDR3 protein comes from TCRdb applying MiXCR to the immunoSEQ multiplex PCR reads. The repertoire holds 150,000 to 200,000 distinct CDR3 sequences, with approximately 95% as singletons.

The receptor's source is a human donor with multiple sclerosis. The source material was CD4+ T cells from PBMCs. This chain connects TRBV3-1 to TRBJ2-1; D uncertain. The CDR3 loop is CASSQSPQGGQFF. CDR3 coding DNA: TGTGCCAGCAGCCAAAGTCCGCAAGGTGGGCAGTTCTTC.